This TCR beta chain was recovered during a study of CD8 T cells in ankylosing spondylitis. Study-wide findings and caveats: Prior work had noted some motif variants in reactive arthritis blood and synovial fluid. A motif in TCR beta, a set of seven to nine highly homologous variants, appeared characteristic of ankylosing spondylitis blood.

Germline V CDR1 and CDR2: SGHRS, YFSETQ. The CDR3 has 16 residues. With V trimmed by 4 bases and J by 5 bases, 4 bases remained unmatched. As for this clonotype: What it binds is not known.

One entry per CDR3 protein results from TCRdb running MiXCR on the 5' RACE reads. In the table there are over 30,000 distinct CDR3 sequences, 16% of which are singletons. The receptor's source is a male donor with ankylosing spondylitis or in good health (not recorded which). The chain employs TRBV5-1 and TRBJ2-3; 16 nucleotides align to TRBD2. The sequenced material came from blood. The DNA of the CDR3 is TGCGCCAGCAGCCAGGGACTAGCGGGAGGGATAGATACGCAGTATTTT. This gives the protein CASSQGLAGGIDTQYF.